This TCR beta chain is drawn from a study of blood T cell repertoires in COVID-19. Authors' methods: The assay estimated nucleated cells by amplifying reference gene primers. Profiled with immunoSEQ multiplex PCR; TCRdb holds only in-frame clones, not every one. V and J calls and clone size follow that table, whereas D and trimming were derived from the DNA. There are 230,000 or so clones in the sample; 87% occur only once, and under 2% lies in the top ten. Germline-derived CDR1 and CDR2 are MGHRA and YSYEKL. This CDR3 is built from 14 residues. V was pared by 1 base and J by 3 bases, with 2 bases of the junction left unmatched.

The sample taken for sequencing was peripheral blood. The chain joins TRBV4-1 to TRBJ1-1, with 7 bases matching TRBD1. The sequence derives from a man between 35 and 55 years old with active or convalescent COVID-19. CDR3 protein: CASSQATGYTEAFF. The DNA of the CDR3 is TGCGCCAGCAGCCAAGCGACAGGGTACACTGAAGCTTTCTTT.